What follows are 16 T cell receptor beta chains derived from one specimen sequenced in a study of blood T cell repertoires in COVID-19. Method: immunoSEQ multiplex PCR; TCRdb's copy keeps in-frame clones and lacks some. This repertoire shows 200,000 to 250,000 clones, roughly 88% found once; its top ten account for more than 1.2%. The sample was peripheral blood. Source of these receptors: a man older than 75 with acute or convalescent COVID-19.

V usage is TRBV6-4 and J usage is TRBJ1-6; D possibly corresponds to TRBD1 (6 bases). This CDR3 contains 15 residues. Trimming took off 4 bases at V and 9 bases at J, with 16 bases between the two ends. The germline V gene has CDR1 MRHNA and CDR2 SNTAGT. The CDR3 DNA reads TGTGCCAGCAGTGTAGAGGGGGAGTTTGGTTCACCCCTCCACTTT. This gives the protein CASSVEGEFGSPLHF.

The chain joins TRBV7-9 to TRBJ2-6, with D maybe TRBD2 (5 bases). This CDR3 spans 16 amino acids. Germline lookup yields CDR1 SEHNR and CDR2 FQNEAQ (reference sequence). Trimming cost V 6 bases and J 0 bases, with 12 bases left between them. CDR3 sequence: CASRRTGNSGANVLTF. As DNA, the CDR3 is TGTGCCAGCAGGAGAACGGGGAACTCTGGGGCCAACGTCCTGACTTTC. Complete variable domain (other parts from reference TRBV7-9 and TRBJ2-6): DTGVSQNPRHKITKRGQNVTFRCDPISEHNRLYWYRQTLGQGPEFLTYFQNEAQLEKSRLLSDRFSAERPKGSFSTLEIQRTEQGDSAMYLCASRRTGNSGANVLTFGAGSRLTVL.

V usage is TRBV25-1 and J usage is TRBJ2-1; 15 bases fit TRBD2. This CDR3 has 18 amino acids. V was pared by 5 bases and J by 1 base, with 6 bases of the junction left unmatched. CDR1 is MGHDK, CDR2 SYGVNS, per germline. As DNA, the CDR3 is TGTGCCAGCAGTTACGGGACTAGCGGGAGGAGGTCCTACAATGAGCAGTTCTTC. Its protein is CASSYGTSGRRSYNEQFF.

Comment on this clone: Germline is not matched at one junction end, which may reflect a read error. The chain joins TRBV7-6 to TRBJ2-5; 15 bases match TRBD2. The CDR3 is made up of 19 amino acids. Germline V gene data show CDR1 as SGHVS and CDR2 as FNYEAQ. CDR3 amino acids: CASSLAYGLAGGPEETQYF. The DNA of the CDR3 is TGTGCCAGCAGCCTAGCCTACGGACTAGCGGGGGGGCCTGAGGAGACCCAGTACTTC.

This clone was found a few times. The chain uses TRBV6-1 and TRBJ1-1; possible D gene TRBD1, 5 bases. Germline V CDR1 and CDR2: MNHNS, SASEGT. This CDR3 is built from 15 residues. V was pared by 3 bases and J by 5 bases, with 16 bases between. The CDR3 reads CASSDPGRVLTEAFF. The CDR3, as DNA: TGTGCCAGCAGTGACCCGGGCAGGGTACTTACTGAAGCTTTCTTT.

The chain couples TRBV19 to TRBJ1-5, with TRBD1 identical over 7 bases. This CDR3 contains 15 residues. V shed 5 bases, J shed 6 bases, and the junction held 10 bases outside the gene matches. In germline, CDR1 is LNHDA, CDR2 SQIVND (reference sequence). The CDR3 DNA reads TGTGCCAGTAGTTTGCGACAGGGTTACCGTCAGCCCCAGCATTTT. It is translated as CASSLRQGYRQPQHF.

This chain joins TRBV5-1 and TRBJ1-4, with 7 bases identical to TRBD1. The germline gives CDR1 SGHRS, CDR2 YFSETQ. CDR3 size: 15 residues. The V and J ends lost 6 bases and 5 bases, in that order; junction bases with no gene match: 10. This chain's CDR3 is CASTSQTGENEKLFF. The CDR3 DNA reads TGCGCCAGCACCTCCCAAACAGGGGAGAATGAAAAACTGTTTTTT.

This rearrangement joins TRBV7-3 to TRBJ2-3, with a weak D call TRBD2 (6 bases). V was shortened by 6 bases and J by 1 base, with 14 bases between the two germline ends. Germline CDR1 SGHTA, CDR2 FQGTGA. This CDR3 is 15 amino acids long. The CDR3 sequence: CASSQGASGTDTQYF. The CDR3 DNA is TGTGCCAGCAGTCAAGGTGCTAGCGGCACAGATACGCAGTATTTT. The full variable domain, its missing parts supplied by reference TRBV7-3 and TRBJ2-3, is GAGVSQTPSNKVTEKGKYVELRCDPISGHTALYWYRQSLGQGPEFLIYFQGTGAADDSGLPNDRFFAVRPEGSVSTLKIQRTERGDSAVYLCASSQGASGTDTQYFGPGTRLTVL.

The rearrangement joins TRBV19 to TRBJ1-2; tentative D call: TRBD1 (5 bases). The CDR3 is 13 amino acids. The germline V gene has CDR1 LNHDA and CDR2 SQIVND (reference sequence). V was shortened by 5 bases and J by 5 bases, with 12 bases between the two germline ends. CDR3 sequence (DNA): TGTGCCAGTAGTCCGGGGGATCGGTATGGCTACACCTTC. Amino acids: CASSPGDRYGYTF.

V gene TRBV18 combines with J gene TRBJ1-1; 8 positions agree with TRBD1. The CDR3 totals 13 residues. Unmatched junction bases numbered 5, after V lost 6 bases and J lost 5 bases. Germline values: CDR1 KGHSH, CDR2 LQKENI. CDR3 bases: TGTGCCAGCTCGTCGACAGGGGATACTGAAGCTTTCTTT. Translation: CASSSTGDTEAFF.

The V and J genes are TRBV24-1 and TRBJ2-3, with D perhaps TRBD1 (6 bases). In germline, CDR1 is KGHDR, CDR2 SFDVKD. The CDR3 totals 14 residues. V lost 2 bases to trimming and J lost 3 bases, with 8 bases between them. The CDR3 coding sequence is TGTGCCACCAGTGATTCCGGACAGACAGATACGCAGTATTTT. It specifies CATSDSGQTDTQYF.

This clone has a single count. The V and J genes are TRBV19 and TRBJ1-5; 7 bases are shared with TRBD1. The CDR3 has 15 amino acids. The germline CDR1 and CDR2 sequences are LNHDA and SQIVND (reference sequence). The V segment lost 6 bases and the J segment 3 bases; nucleotides outside the gene matches: 8. The CDR3 region is CASSRQGRNNQPQHF. DNA of the CDR3: TGTGCCAGTAGCCGACAGGGTCGGAACAATCAGCCCCAGCATTTT.

The V gene is TRBV9, the J gene TRBJ1-4; TRBD1 is a possible D gene (5 bases). Looked up from germline, CDR1 is SGDLS and CDR2 is YYNGEE. Trimming shortened V by 5 bases and J by 1 base, and 9 bases separated the two germline ends. The CDR3 contains 14 residues. The CDR3 sequence: CASSFRGTNEKLFF. DNA for the CDR3: TGTGCCAGCAGTTTTAGGGGAACTAATGAAAAACTGTTTTTT.

This clone was seen only once. CDR3 residues: CASSLRGTGSGSEAFF. The DNA for the CDR3 is TGTGCCAGCAGCTTACGCGGGACAGGGTCTGGGTCTGAAGCTTTCTTT. The V call is TRBV7-9, the J call TRBJ1-1; 9 positions agree with TRBD1. CDR3 size: 16 residues. Looked up from germline, CDR1 is SEHNR and CDR2 is FQNEAQ (reference sequence). Trimming took 2 bases from V and 6 from J; bases not matched to a gene: 10.

This clone was seen more than once but under ten times. The J gene is TRBJ2-2, the V gene TRBV6-5, with TRBD2 matching 12 bases. In germline, CDR1 is MNHEY, CDR2 SVGAGI. The trim removed 5 bases at V and 8 bases at J, leaving 6 bases unmatched. This CDR3 is built from 15 residues. The CDR3 region has the DNA TGTGCCAGCAGTACGAGGACTAGCGGGATAGGGGAGCTGTTTTTT. Its protein is CASSTRTSGIGELFF.

The chain is built from TRBV7-6 and TRBJ2-1, with 9 bases identical to TRBD1. CDR3 length equals 14 residues. Germline V CDR1 and CDR2: SGHVS, FNYEAQ. V was clipped by 4 bases and J by 6 bases; unmatched bases: 4. This CDR3 is CASSSRTGANEQFF. The CDR3 nucleotides are TGTGCCAGCAGCTCCCGGACAGGGGCCAATGAGCAGTTCTTC.